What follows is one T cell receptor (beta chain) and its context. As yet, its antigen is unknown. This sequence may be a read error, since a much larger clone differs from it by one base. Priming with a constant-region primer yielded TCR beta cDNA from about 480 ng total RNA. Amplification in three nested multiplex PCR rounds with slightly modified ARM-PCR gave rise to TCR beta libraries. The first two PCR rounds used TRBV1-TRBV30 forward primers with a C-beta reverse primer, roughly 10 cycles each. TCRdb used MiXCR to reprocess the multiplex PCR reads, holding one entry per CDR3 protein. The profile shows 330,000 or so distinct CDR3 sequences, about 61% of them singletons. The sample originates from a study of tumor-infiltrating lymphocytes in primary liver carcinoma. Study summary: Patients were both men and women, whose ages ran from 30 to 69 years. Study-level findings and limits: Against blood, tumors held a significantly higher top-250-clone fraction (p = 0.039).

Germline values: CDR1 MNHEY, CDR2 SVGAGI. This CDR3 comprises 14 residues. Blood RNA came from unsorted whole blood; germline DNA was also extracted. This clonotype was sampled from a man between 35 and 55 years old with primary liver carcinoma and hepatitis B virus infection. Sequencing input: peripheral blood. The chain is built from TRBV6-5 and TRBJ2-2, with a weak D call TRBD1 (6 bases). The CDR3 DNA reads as TGTGCCAGCAGTATGGGGGCGAACACCGTGGAGCTGTTTTTT. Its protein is CASSMGANTVELFF.